This TCR beta chain was profiled in a study of technical replicates of blood from four donors. Sequenced by immunoSEQ multiplex PCR; TCRdb stores in-frame clones only, minus some. The sample lists more than 65,000 clones, just under 95% occurring once. The CDR3 is made up of 15 amino acids. Germline V gene lookup returns CDR1 MNHEY and CDR2 SMNVEV (reference sequence). With 2 bases removed from V and 4 bases from J, the gap between germline ends came to 13 bases. V gene TRBV27 combines with J gene TRBJ2-3, with D perhaps matching TRBD1 (6 bases). Sample: T cells isolated from PBMCs. The receptor comes from a human donor in good health. Here the CDR3 reads CASSLGITGPDTQYF. The CDR3 nucleotides are TGTGCCAGCAGTTTAGGGATCACAGGGCCAGATACGCAGTATTTT.